This T cell receptor beta chain is from a study of memory CD4+ T cells and cytomegalovirus serostatus (dated by TCRdb to about 2019). Broadly, across the study: The 33 healthy Belgian adults in the cohort included 9 who were CMV seropositive and around 25 who were CMV seronegative. To replicate a published TCR-based CMV serostatus classifier, the study sequenced CD4+ memory TCRbeta repertoires from a Belgian cohort whose cytomegalovirus serostatus was known.

Results and caveats for the whole study, not just this receptor: Unlike the original study, which covered naive and memory CD4+ and CD8+ populations, the Belgian study sequenced only CD4+CD45RO+ memory cells. Among the 150 to 200 previously reported CMV-associated TCRbeta sequences, 65 to 85 showed up in the CD4+ memory repertoires, with each one found in between one and five individuals. The results were read as suggesting that the CMV-associated TCR signature is, for the most part, present in the CD4+ memory repertoire. For predicting CMV serostatus, the median bootstrapped AUC was approximately 0.95 using the original framework and approximately 0.91 using a US-trained random forest. The original-framework classifier achieved a median bootstrapped AUC of approximately 0.94 with a 95% CI of 0.76-1.00 on the Belgian cohort.

Single viable CD3+CD4+CD8-CD45RO+ cells were sorted as memory CD4+ T cells on a FACSAria II. To determine CMV serostatus, a Roche Elecsys assay was used that detects serum IgG against CMV pp150, pp28, p38 and p52. Following thawing, total CD4+ T cells were enriched through positive selection using CD4 magnetic microbeads. Samples originated from another study that specifically interrogated the CD4+ T cell memory repertoire. Peripheral blood mononuclear cells were isolated and cryopreserved according to standard operating procedures, and serum was stored at -80 degrees C. Staining used CD3-PerCP (BW264/56), CD4-APC (RPA-T4), CD45RO-PE (UCHT1) and CD8-Pacific Orange (3B5) antibodies, with Sytox blue excluding non-viable cells. A note on this clone: Its antigen target is currently unknown. Base qualities were left out, and no much larger clone turns up one base away.

A distance of 21 bases separates the germline ends of V and J, which lose 2 bases and 5 bases respectively. CDR1 MNHNS and CDR2 SASEGT are derived from the germline V gene. The CDR3 goes from the cysteine to the phenylalanine over 17 residues. Only the CDR3 region is kept as DNA, spanning 51 bases read in frame from base 1. The Quick-DNA Microprep Kit was used to extract genomic DNA from the sorted cells. TCRbeta DNA was amplified with the immunoSEQ hsTCRbeta kit following the manufacturer's protocol. TCRbeta libraries were sequenced on an Illumina MiSeq instrument. As for the original processing: After out-of-frame sequences were removed, 2,204,828 distinct TCRbeta sequences remained, averaging around 67,000 per individual. Two values were used to score each individual: the count of 150 to 200 previously reported CMV-associated TCRbeta sequences and the total count of productive distinct TCRbeta sequences. A beta-binomial model was reimplemented in Python, and scikit-learn random forests with default parameters were trained on US cohort data. Classifier performance on the Belgian cohort was reported as the median AUC with percentile confidence intervals calculated over 10,000 bootstrap iterations. The immuneACCESS repertoire file appears here via TCRdb, limited to in-frame rearrangements. These files lack a portion of the clones; in checked studies, under half of the deficit traces to unresolved V genes, and the cause of the others is not known. The DNA gave D and trimming, while V, J and clone size come from that table. For this sample the table gives around 50,000 clones, of which roughly 80% were detected only once. The ten largest clonotypes hold about 0.64% of the sample.

This clonotype originated in an adult in good health and CMV-seronegative. Material for sequencing was memory CD4+ T cells from blood. The chain is made from TRBV6-1 and TRBJ2-5; the D gene cannot be resolved beyond TRBD1 or TRBD2, each matching 5 bases. CDR3 reads: CASSEIRQARGVETQYF. The DNA sequence is as follows: TGTGCCAGCAGTGAAATTCGACAAGCGCGAGGGGTGGAGACCCAGTACTTC.